The 7 T cell receptor beta chains presented below share a single source sample, sequenced in a study of blood T cell repertoires in COVID-19. The repertoire was sequenced with immunoSEQ multiplex PCR; TCRdb's copy has only in-frame clones and lacks some. Among roughly 230,000 clones, 88% were seen once, and the ten largest hold around 0.7%. Sequencing was performed on peripheral blood. These receptors all come from a human donor in a cohort sampled during active COVID-19.

This clone was seen just once. V is TRBV2 and J is TRBJ1-3; no clear D gene. Germline V gene lookup returns CDR1 SNHLY and CDR2 FYNNEI. V lost 3 bases, J lost 4 bases, and 13 bases lay in between. The CDR3 totals 15 residues. The CDR3 reads CASSELPEEGNTIYF. The DNA for the CDR3 is TGTGCCAGCAGTGAGCTTCCGGAGGAAGGAAACACCATATATTTT.

The chain couples TRBV28 to TRBJ2-1; tentative D call: TRBD1 (6 bases). CDR3 size: 15 residues. With 7 bases removed from V and 6 bases from J, the gap between germline ends came to 19 bases. CDR1 and CDR2 from the germline V gene are MDHEN and SYDVKM. The CDR3 DNA is TGTGCCAGCACCGAGGGGGTTGGAAGGGGCAATGAGCAGTTCTTC. It translates to CASTEGVGRGNEQFF.

The chain has TRBV12-3 or TRBV12-4 and TRBJ2-3; D unclear. This CDR3 is built from 12 residues. The V gene lost 4 bases and the J gene lost 4 bases, with 6 bases spanning the gap. CDR3 nucleotide sequence: TGTGCCAGCAGTTCGTGGCCAGATACGCAGTATTTT. This codes for CASSSWPDTQYF.

The chain joins TRBV27 to TRBJ2-5, with unresolved D. The CDR3 spans 14 residues. Trimming took 2 bases from V and 4 from J, leaving 11 bases between them. Germline assignment: CDR1 MNHEY and CDR2 SMNVEV (reference sequence). CDR3 in DNA: TGTGCCAGCAGTTTAAATTCAGGTGTAGAGACCCAGTACTTC. This gives the protein CASSLNSGVETQYF.

The rearrangement joins TRBV29-1 to TRBJ2-7, with 8 bases identical to TRBD2. CDR3 length: 12 amino acids. V was pared by 6 bases and J by 2 bases, with 3 bases of the junction left unmatched. Germline CDR1 SQVTM, CDR2 ANQGSEA. This CDR3 reads CSVPGGAYEQYF. CDR3 coding DNA: TGCAGCGTACCCGGGGGGGCCTACGAGCAGTACTTC.

This rearrangement joins TRBV6-5 to TRBJ1-6; possibly TRBD1 for D (6 bases). This CDR3 region has 14 residues. The V gene's germline CDR1 is MNHEY and CDR2 SVGAGI. Trimming stripped 8 bases from V and 6 bases from J, with 14 bases between. CDR3 sequence (DNA): TGTGCCAGCGCCCGACAGGAGCTTAATTCACCCCTCCACTTT. Translating it yields CASARQELNSPLHF.

This sequence joins TRBV5-1 and TRBJ2-1; D possibly corresponds to TRBD1 (6 bases). V lost 1 base and J 2 bases, leaving 13 bases between the germline ends. CDR1 is SGHRS, CDR2 YFSETQ, per germline. CDR3 length equals 16 residues. DNA of the CDR3: TGCGCCAGCAGCTTGACAGGGTCGATTACCTACAATGAGCAGTTCTTC. It encodes CASSLTGSITYNEQFF.